What follows is one T cell receptor (beta chain) and its context. Its antigen target is currently unknown. The record has no base qualities; no much larger clone is one base away. These data originate in a study of blood T cells in healthy people across ages (dated by TCRdb to the mid-2010s). About the investigation overall: Template switching captured roughly one uniquely barcoded TCR beta cDNA molecule per two T cells in model experiments. Age-related changes in TCR beta repertoire diversity were measured in the study by deep sequencing normalized with unique cDNA molecular identifiers. The donors were divided into four age groups: young (average around 16 years), middle-aged (about 41), aged (around 59) and long-lived (more than 75). To avoid experimental bias, donors of different ages were randomly spread across the sequencing lanes. For two donors (one aged 18 to 29 and one aged 80 or older), the study analyzed two additional independent replicas of 1 million unique cDNA reads from the same blood draw.

The CDR3 sequence holds 18 residues, the cysteine and phenylalanine included. The CDR3 DNA has 54 bases and is translated from base 1. CDR1 and CDR2 were assigned from the germline V gene as KGHDR and SFDVKD. Beyond this particular receptor, the publication reports: The percentage of naive T cells measured by flow cytometry correlated strongly with observed TCR beta diversity. Total diversity estimates from one million sequenced T cells were considered lower bounds and underestimates. Compared with the aged group, the long-lived group had more naive CD4+ T cells, fewer expanded clones and increased TCR diversity, suggesting age selection. Donor CMV infection status was unknown, potentially confounding age-related changes in expanded clonotypes. As age increased, observed TCR beta diversity per million T cells dropped in a roughly linear way, and a significant reduction was already evident by age around 41. Because profiling used bulk unsorted PBMCs, naive and antigen-experienced compartments could not be compared conclusively.

The library came from 5' RACE. Sequencing was carried out with an Illumina HiSeq 2500. A second PCR of roughly 7 to 11 cycles was performed with a sample-barcoded 5' primer and a J-beta primer mix. Each TCR beta cDNA molecule received a unique molecular identifier from a template-switch 5' adaptor carrying 12 random nucleotides. At least 3 million CDR3-containing paired-end reads were obtained from each sample. First-strand cDNA synthesis was performed from all RNA using the Mint cDNA synthesis kit, with priming by a TRBC-specific oligonucleotide. Following uracil-DNA glycosylase treatment, a first 18-cycle PCR with universal primers M1SS and BC2_uni_R was performed on all cDNA. On the study's bioinformatics: Each sample was normalized by randomly selecting 1 million high-quality reads, each carrying a distinct molecular identifier. Reads with shared molecular identifiers were discarded instead of being binned into consensus sequences. MiTCR, set to a Q25 quality threshold and the strictest error-elimination algorithm, was used for CDR3 identification, clonotype clustering and error correction. A nonparametric unseen species model with Euler transformation was used to estimate lower-bound total TCR beta diversity. TCRdb reprocessed the public reads (quality trimming at Q25 with fastp, clone calling with MiXCR) and kept in-frame beta chains. Rows are unified per CDR3 protein, each entry keeping the most common DNA and genes. The V and J calls were determined by TCRdb, not by the authors. Counted in this sample were about 650,000 distinct CDR3 sequences; approximately 52% of them appeared once. The biggest ten clones account for about 13% of the sample.

The roughly 38 donors, aged about 6 to 100 years, were systemically healthy Caucasian individuals from Russia. Each donor gave about 11 milliliters of peripheral blood, drawn into EDTA-treated Vacutainer tubes. Ficoll-Paque density-gradient centrifugation was used to isolate PBMCs, with at least 6 million obtained per sample. Trizol reagent was used to extract total RNA from PBMCs, with at least 5 micrograms per sample. Naive CD45RAhigh/CD27high T cell percentages were measured by flow cytometry on a PBMC aliquot from every donor. The receptor chain draws on TRBV24-1 and TRBJ2-1; the D gene is perhaps TRBD1 or TRBD2, each of them matching over 7 bases. The J call may be faulty, since TRBJ2-7 better matches the DNA end. This receptor was taken from a woman aged 80 or older in good health. Sequenced: blood. The nucleotide sequence reads TGTGCCACCAGTGATGCCAGGGGGGGGCCGGGATCCTACAATGAGCAGTACTTC. Its coded protein is CATSDARGGPGSYNEQYF.